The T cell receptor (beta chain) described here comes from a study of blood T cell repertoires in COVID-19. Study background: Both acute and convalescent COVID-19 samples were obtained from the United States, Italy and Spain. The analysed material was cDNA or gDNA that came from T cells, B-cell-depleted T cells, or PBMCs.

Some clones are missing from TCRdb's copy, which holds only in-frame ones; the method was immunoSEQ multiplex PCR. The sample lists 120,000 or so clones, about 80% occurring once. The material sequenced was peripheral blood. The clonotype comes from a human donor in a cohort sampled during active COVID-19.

CDR3 nucleotides: TGTGCCAGCAGTTTTTCCCGGACATTAAACACTGAAGCTTTCTTT. Translating it yields CASSFSRTLNTEAFF. The chain uses TRBV28 and TRBJ1-1, with a tentative D call TRBD1 (5 bases). Per the germline V gene, CDR1 is MDHEN and CDR2 is SYDVKM. The CDR3 runs 15 residues. V was trimmed by 3 bases and J by 2 bases, leaving 13 bases between them.